This T cell receptor beta chain was captured in a study of shared clonotypes between healthy human individuals. Points from the study as a whole: Clonotypes that were shared across a handful of donors made up 4% to 6% of naive CD4 clonotypes. Few donors restricted represented genetic and exposure-history diversity.

Under the authors' procedure: ImmunoSEQ junction-only sequences lacked quality scores, so their filtering differed. Clones were read by immunoSEQ multiplex PCR, and TCRdb kept only the in-frame ones, dropping some. V, J and clone size reflect that table, while D and trimming were determined from the DNA. The profile shows about 2 million clones, around 96% of them singletons. Regarding this clone: Its target is not known. The sample contains more than one DNA sequence encoding this CDR3.

Germline lookup yields CDR1 MNHEY and CDR2 SMNVEV (reference sequence). After removal of 3 bases from V and 5 bases from J, the junction contained 5 bases not matched to a gene. This CDR3 region has 14 residues. Naive CD8 cells lacked CD45RO, underwent positive selection for CCR7 and left out terminally differentiated effector memory CD45RA+ cells. The receptor's source is a man younger than 30 in good health. The genes are TRBV27 and TRBJ2-5, with TRBD1 matching over 8 bases. Sequencing was done on a sample of naive CD8+ T cells sorted from blood. CDR3 loop: CASSFQGAGETQYF. DNA of the CDR3: TGTGCCAGCAGTTTCCAGGGGGCCGGGGAGACCCAGTACTTC.